This T cell receptor (beta chain) emerged from a study of T cells in Graves' hyperthyroidism and ophthalmopathy. The study's findings and limits: Appearing also in blood were most of the thyroid clonotypes expanded above 0.001. Median prediction lead before ophthalmopathy onset was around seven months with the model.

RNA transcripts were the template for amplifying TCR beta CDR3 regions. A set of HTBI primers served as the primers for a first-round RT-PCR of the TCR CDR3. TCRdb processed the multiplex PCR reads anew with MiXCR; each CDR3 protein has one entry. Altogether a few hundred thousand distinct CDR3 sequences are present, 15% to 17% being singletons, with the ten largest covering around 6.6%. Ten or more counts support this clonotype. The antigen is unknown. CDR1 is SGHRS and CDR2 is YFSETQ in the germline V gene. This CDR3 is 17 amino acids long. V was trimmed by 5 bases and J by 4 bases, leaving 25 bases between them.

Sequenced sample: blood. The genes are TRBV5-1 and TRBJ2-7; the D is unclear. This clonotype was sampled from a woman aged 25 to 39 with Graves' hyperthyroidism. DNA for the CDR3: TGCGCCAGCAGTTCCCGACCCTCGGAGTTAGCTACTTACGAGCAGTACTTC. Translation: CASSSRPSELATYEQYF. Based on the CDR3 plus reference TRBV5-1 and TRBJ2-7, the full variable domain is KAGVTQTPRYLIKTRGQQVTLSCSPISGHRSVSWYQQTPGQGLQFLFEYFSETQRNKGNFPGRFSGRQFSNSRSEMNVSTLELGDSALYLCASSSRPSELATYEQYFGPGTRLTVT.